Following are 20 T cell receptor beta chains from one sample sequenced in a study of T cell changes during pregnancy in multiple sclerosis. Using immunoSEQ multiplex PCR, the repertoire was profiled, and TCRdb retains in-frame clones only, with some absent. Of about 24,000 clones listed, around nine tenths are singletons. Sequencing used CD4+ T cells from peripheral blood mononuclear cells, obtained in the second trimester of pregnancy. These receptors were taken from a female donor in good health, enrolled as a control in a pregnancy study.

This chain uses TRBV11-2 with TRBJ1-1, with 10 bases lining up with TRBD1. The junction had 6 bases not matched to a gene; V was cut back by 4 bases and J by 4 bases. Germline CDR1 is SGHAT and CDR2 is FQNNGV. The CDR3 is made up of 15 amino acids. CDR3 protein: CASSSSTGGGTEAFF. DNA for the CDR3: TGTGCCAGCAGCTCCTCGACAGGGGGCGGCACTGAAGCTTTCTTT.

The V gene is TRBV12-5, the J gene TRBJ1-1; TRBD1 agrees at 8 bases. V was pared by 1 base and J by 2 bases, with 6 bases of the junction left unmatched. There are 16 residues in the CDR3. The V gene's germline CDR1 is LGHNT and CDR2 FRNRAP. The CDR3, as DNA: TGTGCTAGTGGTTTGGGAGGGACAGGAACCAACACTGAAGCTTTCTTT. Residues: CASGLGGTGTNTEAFF.

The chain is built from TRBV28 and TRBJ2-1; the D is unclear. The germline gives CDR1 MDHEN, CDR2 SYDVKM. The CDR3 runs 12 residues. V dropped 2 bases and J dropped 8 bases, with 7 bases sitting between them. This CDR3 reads CASSLVRYEQFF. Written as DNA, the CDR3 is TGTGCCAGCAGTTTAGTGCGTTATGAGCAGTTCTTC.

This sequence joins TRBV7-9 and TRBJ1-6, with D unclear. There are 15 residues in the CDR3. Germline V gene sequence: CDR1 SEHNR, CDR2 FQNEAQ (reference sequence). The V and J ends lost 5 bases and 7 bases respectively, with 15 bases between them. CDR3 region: CASSLLGQANSPLHF. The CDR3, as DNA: TGTGCCAGCAGCCTTCTGGGTCAAGCGAATTCACCCCTCCACTTT.

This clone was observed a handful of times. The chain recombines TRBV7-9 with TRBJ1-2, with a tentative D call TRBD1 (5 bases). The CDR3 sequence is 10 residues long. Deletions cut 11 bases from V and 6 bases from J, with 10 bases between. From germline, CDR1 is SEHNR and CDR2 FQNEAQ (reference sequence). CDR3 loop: CAAEGDGYTF. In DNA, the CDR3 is TGTGCCGCGGAAGGGGATGGCTACACCTTC.

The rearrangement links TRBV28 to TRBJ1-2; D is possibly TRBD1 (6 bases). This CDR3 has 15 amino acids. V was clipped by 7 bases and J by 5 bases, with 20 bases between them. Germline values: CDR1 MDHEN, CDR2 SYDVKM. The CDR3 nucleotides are TGTGCCAGCATCCCCACAGAACAGGGTAATTATGGCTACACCTTC. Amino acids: CASIPTEQGNYGYTF.

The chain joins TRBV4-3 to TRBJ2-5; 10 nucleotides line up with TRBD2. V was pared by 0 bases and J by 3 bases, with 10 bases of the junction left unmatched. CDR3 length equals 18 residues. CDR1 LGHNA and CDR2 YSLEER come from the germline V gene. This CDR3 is CASSQDASSGGYKETQYF. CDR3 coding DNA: TGCGCCAGCAGCCAAGATGCGTCTAGCGGGGGATATAAAGAGACCCAGTACTTC.

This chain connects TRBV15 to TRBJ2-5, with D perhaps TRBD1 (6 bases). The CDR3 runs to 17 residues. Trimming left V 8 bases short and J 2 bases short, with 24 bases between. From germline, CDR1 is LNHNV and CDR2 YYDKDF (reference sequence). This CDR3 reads CATRREGTRGPQETQYF. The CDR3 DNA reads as TGTGCCACCCGAAGAGAGGGAACCAGGGGTCCACAAGAGACCCAGTACTTC.

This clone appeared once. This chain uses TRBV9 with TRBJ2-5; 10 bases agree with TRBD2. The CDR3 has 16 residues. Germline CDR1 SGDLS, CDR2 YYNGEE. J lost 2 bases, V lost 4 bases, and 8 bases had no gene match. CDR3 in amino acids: CASSPRLAGVQETQYF. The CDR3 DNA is TGTGCCAGCAGCCCCCGACTAGCGGGCGTTCAAGAGACCCAGTACTTC. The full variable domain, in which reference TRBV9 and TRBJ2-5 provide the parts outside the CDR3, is DSGVTQTPKHLITATGQRVTLRCSPRSGDLSVYWYQQSLDQGLQFLIQYYNGEERAKGNILERFSAQQFPDLHSELNLSSLELGDSALYFCASSPRLAGVQETQYFGPGTRLLVL.

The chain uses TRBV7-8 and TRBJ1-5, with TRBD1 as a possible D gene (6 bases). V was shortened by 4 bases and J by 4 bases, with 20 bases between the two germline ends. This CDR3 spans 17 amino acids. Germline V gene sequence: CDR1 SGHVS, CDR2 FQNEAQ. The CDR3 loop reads CASSSLLGQGLNQPQHF. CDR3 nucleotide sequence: TGTGCCAGCAGCTCCCTCCTTGGGCAGGGGCTAAATCAGCCCCAGCATTTT.

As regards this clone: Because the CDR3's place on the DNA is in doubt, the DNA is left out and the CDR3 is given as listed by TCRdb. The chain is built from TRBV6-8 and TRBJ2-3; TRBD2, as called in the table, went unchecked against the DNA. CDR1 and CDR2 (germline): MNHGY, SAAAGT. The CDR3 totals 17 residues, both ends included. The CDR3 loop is CASSSSGTSGITDTQYF.

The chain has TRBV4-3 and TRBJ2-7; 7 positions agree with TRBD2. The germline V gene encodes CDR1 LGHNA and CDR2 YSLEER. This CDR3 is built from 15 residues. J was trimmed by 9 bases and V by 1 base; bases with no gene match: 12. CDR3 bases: TGCGCCAGCAGCCAAGCAAGGTCAGCGGGGACGGTGCAGTACTTC. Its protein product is CASSQARSAGTVQYF.

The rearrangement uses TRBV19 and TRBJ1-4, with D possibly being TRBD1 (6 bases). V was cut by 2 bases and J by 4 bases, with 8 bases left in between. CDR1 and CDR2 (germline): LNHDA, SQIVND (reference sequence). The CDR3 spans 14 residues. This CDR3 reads CASSINRVNEKLFF. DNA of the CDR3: TGTGCCAGTAGTATAAACAGGGTTAATGAAAAACTGTTTTTT.

CDR3 nucleotides: TGCGCCAGCAGCCCCTCATATGGGGCTGGTGAAAAACTGTTTTTT. It is translated as CASSPSYGAGEKLFF. The gene calls are TRBV5-1 and TRBJ1-4; TRBD1 might be the D (5 bases). Germline V CDR1 and CDR2: SGHRS, YFSETQ. Trimming pared 4 bases from V and 7 bases from J, leaving 17 bases between. The CDR3 totals 15 residues.

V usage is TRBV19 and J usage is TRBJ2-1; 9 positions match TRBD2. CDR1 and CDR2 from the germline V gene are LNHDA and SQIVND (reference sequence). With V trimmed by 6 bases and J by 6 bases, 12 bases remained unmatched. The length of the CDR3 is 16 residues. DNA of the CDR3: TGTGCCAGTAGACCCTCCATAGCGGGAGTAGGCAATGAGCAGTTCTTC. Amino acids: CASRPSIAGVGNEQFF.

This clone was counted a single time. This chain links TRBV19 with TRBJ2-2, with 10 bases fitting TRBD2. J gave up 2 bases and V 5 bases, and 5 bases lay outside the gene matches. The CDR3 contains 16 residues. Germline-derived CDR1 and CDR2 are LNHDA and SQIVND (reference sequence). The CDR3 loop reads CASSLSGGANTGELFF. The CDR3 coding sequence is TGTGCCAGTAGTCTAAGCGGGGGGGCTAACACCGGGGAGCTGTTTTTT.

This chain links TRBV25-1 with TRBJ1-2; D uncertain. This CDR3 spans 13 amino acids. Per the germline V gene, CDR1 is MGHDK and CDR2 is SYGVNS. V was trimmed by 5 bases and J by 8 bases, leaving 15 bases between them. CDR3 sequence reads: CASSRFRERGYTF. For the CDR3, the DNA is TGTGCCAGCAGTCGATTTCGGGAGAGGGGCTACACCTTC.

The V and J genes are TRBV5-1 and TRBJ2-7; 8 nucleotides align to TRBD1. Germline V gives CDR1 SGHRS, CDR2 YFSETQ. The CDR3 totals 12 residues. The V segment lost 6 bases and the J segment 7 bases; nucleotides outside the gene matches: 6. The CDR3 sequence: CASTTGAGEQYF. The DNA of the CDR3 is TGCGCCAGCACGACAGGGGCGGGAGAGCAGTACTTC.

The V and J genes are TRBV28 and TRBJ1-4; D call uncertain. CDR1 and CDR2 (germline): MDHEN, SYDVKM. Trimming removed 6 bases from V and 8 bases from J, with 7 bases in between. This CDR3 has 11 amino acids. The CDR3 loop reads CASSLREKLFF. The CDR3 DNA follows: TGTGCCAGCAGCCTCCGGGAAAAACTGTTTTTT.

CDR3 DNA: TGTGCCAGCAGCGCGACAGGGACTGACAAAAACATTCAGTACTTC. Translated, it gives CASSATGTDKNIQYF. The chain uses TRBV11-3 and TRBJ2-4; a weak D match, TRBD1 (7 bases). Trimming shortened V by 5 bases and J by 3 bases, and 14 bases separated the two germline ends. Germline-derived CDR1 and CDR2 are SGHNT and YENEEA. The CDR3 is 15 residues long.